Listed here are 27 T cell receptor beta chains from one sample, sequenced in a study of T cell responses to AZD1222 COVID-19 vaccine. The protocol was immunoSEQ multiplex PCR, while the TCRdb copy is restricted to in-frame clones and leaves out a portion. The sample comprises about 120,000 clones, roughly 90% of which are singletons, and approximately 4.2% rests with the top ten. The source material was peripheral blood, sampled on day 0 of AZD1222 vaccination. Receptor source: an adult in good health.

J is TRBJ1-2 and V is TRBV9, with a tentative D call TRBD1 (6 bases). Per germline, CDR1 SGDLS and CDR2 YYNGEE. V was cut by 2 bases and J by 4 bases, with 15 bases left in between. The CDR3 has 15 amino acids. The CDR3 is CASSVGQSGGYGYTF. The CDR3 DNA reads as TGTGCCAGCAGCGTTGGACAGTCCGGGGGCTATGGCTACACCTTC.

This chain links TRBV11-2 with TRBJ1-2, with 8 bases aligning to TRBD1. This CDR3 has 15 residues. V trimming: 4 bases; J trimming: 4 bases; junction bases outside the gene matches: 8. The germline gives CDR1 SGHAT, CDR2 FQNNGV. CDR3 protein: CASSSRQGMIYGYTF. In DNA form, the CDR3 reads TGTGCCAGCAGCTCCAGACAGGGGATGATCTATGGCTACACCTTC.

The V and J genes are TRBV6-1 and TRBJ1-2, with 7 bases that match TRBD1. The V gene end was trimmed by 3 bases and the J gene end by 8 bases; junction bases not matched to a gene: 3. The CDR3 spans 12 residues. CDR1 MNHNS and CDR2 SASEGT come from the germline V gene. The CDR3 DNA reads as TGTGCCAGCAGTGAGGACAGGTACGGCTACACCTTC. The encoded protein is CASSEDRYGYTF.

The chain couples TRBV6-5 to TRBJ1-2; 7 bases line up with TRBD1. The CDR3 loop spans 14 amino acids. The J segment lost 4 bases and the V segment lost 6 bases, leaving 8 bases of the junction unmatched. Germline V gives CDR1 MNHEY, CDR2 SVGAGI. The DNA for the CDR3 is TGTGCCAGCAGCGATCCGGGACAGATCTATGGCTACACCTTC. Residues: CASSDPGQIYGYTF.

The chain uses TRBV5-4 and TRBJ2-5, with 15 bases identical to TRBD2. The CDR3 has 17 amino acids. Germline values: CDR1 SGHNT, CDR2 YYREEE (reference sequence). With 2 bases clipped from V and 5 bases from J, the junction kept 7 bases outside the gene matches. The CDR3 region is CASSFRTSGGALETQYF. Written as DNA, the CDR3 is TGTGCCAGCAGCTTCCGGACTAGCGGGGGGGCCTTGGAGACCCAGTACTTC. Based on the CDR3 plus reference TRBV5-4 and TRBJ2-5, the full variable domain is ETGVTQSPTHLIKTRGQQVTLRCSSQSGHNTVSWYQQALGQGPQFIFQYYREEENGRGNFPPRFSGLQFPNYSSELNVNALELDDSALYLCASSFRTSGGALETQYFGPGTRLLVL.

The chain has TRBV6-2 or TRBV6-3 and TRBJ2-3; 12 positions match TRBD2. Germline V lookup: CDR1 MNHEY, CDR2 SVGEGT. Trimming cost V 0 bases and J 0 bases; bases outside gene matches: 7. CDR3 length: 19 residues. CDR3: CASSYSILAGGPSTDTQYF. The CDR3 DNA sequence: TGTGCCAGCAGTTACTCGATACTAGCGGGGGGCCCGAGCACAGATACGCAGTATTTT.

The chain carries TRBV11-2 and TRBJ2-7; 7 bases map to TRBD2. In germline, CDR1 is SGHAT, CDR2 FQNNGV. The CDR3 loop spans 14 amino acids. The trim removed 5 bases at V and 0 bases at J, leaving 4 bases unmatched. CDR3 residues: CASSLSGDSYEQYF. CDR3 in DNA: TGTGCCAGCAGCCTAAGCGGGGACTCCTACGAGCAGTACTTC. Full variable domain (missing parts from reference TRBV11-2 and TRBJ2-7): EAGVAQSPRYKIIEKRQSVAFWCNPISGHATLYWYQQILGQGPKLLIQFQNNGVVDDSQLPKDRFSAERLKGVDSTLKIQPAKLEDSAVYLCASSLSGDSYEQYFGPGTRLTVT.

The rearrangement links TRBV7-8 to TRBJ1-5; 7 bases match TRBD1. With 6 bases clipped from V and 1 base from J, the junction kept 3 bases outside the gene matches. This CDR3 is built from 14 residues. Germline CDR1 is SGHVS and CDR2 is FQNEAQ. As DNA, the CDR3 is TGTGCCAGCAGTTCGACAGGGAGCAATCAGCCCCAGCATTTT. This sequence encodes CASSSTGSNQPQHF.

The V call is TRBV5-4, the J call TRBJ1-2; perhaps TRBD1 as D (6 bases). Germline V CDR1 and CDR2: SGHNT, YYREEE (reference sequence). Trimming left V 2 bases short and J 4 bases short, with 15 bases between. This CDR3 region has 15 residues. The CDR3 protein is CASSFHGGLGYGYTF. Written as DNA, the CDR3 is TGTGCCAGCAGCTTTCACGGGGGGCTAGGCTATGGCTACACCTTC.

This sequence joins TRBV5-3 and TRBJ1-2; weak D call: TRBD1 (5 bases). TRBV5-3 is known as an ORF, though its function is uncertain. The CDR3 consists of 15 residues. V lost 3 bases, J lost 2 bases, and 14 bases lay in between. CDR3 in amino acids: CARSSETVNNYGYTF. The DNA of the CDR3 is TGTGCCAGAAGCTCAGAGACAGTGAACAACTATGGCTACACCTTC.

V is TRBV6-5 and J is TRBJ1-6, with TRBD1 identical over 7 bases. Looked up from germline, CDR1 is MNHEY and CDR2 is SVGAGI. V trimming: 2 bases; J trimming: 10 bases; junction bases outside the gene matches: 11. This CDR3 has 16 amino acids. The CDR3 DNA follows: TGTGCCAGCAGTTACGGGGCAGGGGGAAGGGTATCACCCCTCCACTTT. Its protein is CASSYGAGGRVSPLHF.

The chain links TRBV7-2 to TRBJ1-2; 9 bases line up with TRBD1. CDR3 size: 14 residues. Germline-derived CDR1 and CDR2 are SGHTA and FQGNSA. The ends lost 5 bases at V and 6 bases at J; junction bases unmatched: 7. In DNA form, the CDR3 reads TGTGCCAGCAGCATCCACAGGGGGCGGGATGGCTACACCTTC. It encodes CASSIHRGRDGYTF. The full variable domain, with the rest looked up from reference TRBV7-2 and TRBJ1-2, is GAGVSQSPSNKVTEKGKDVELRCDPISGHTALYWYRQSLGQGLEFLIYFQGNSAPDKSGLPSDRFSAERTGGSVSTLTIQRTQQEDSAVYLCASSIHRGRDGYTFGSGTRLTVV.

The chain joins TRBV6-1 to TRBJ2-5, with 12 bases identical to TRBD2. The germline V gene has CDR1 MNHNS and CDR2 SASEGT. V lost 2 bases and J lost 0; bases outside the gene matches: 7. The CDR3 loop spans 18 amino acids. CDR3 in amino acids: CASSELASGGGYQETQYF. CDR3 coding DNA: TGTGCCAGCAGTGAACTCGCTAGCGGGGGGGGGTACCAAGAGACCCAGTACTTC.

The rearrangement uses TRBV12-5 and TRBJ2-1; D call uncertain. The CDR3 is 15 residues long. V was pared by 5 bases and J by 0 bases, with 11 bases between. Germline V CDR1 and CDR2: LGHNT, FRNRAP. The CDR3 sequence: CASGPRPSSYNEQFF. CDR3 nucleotide sequence: TGTGCTAGTGGTCCCAGGCCAAGCTCCTACAATGAGCAGTTCTTC.

On this clone: Other nucleotide sequences from this sample produce the same CDR3. The chain recombines TRBV6-2 or TRBV6-3 with TRBJ1-4; TRBD1 agrees at 9 bases. With V trimmed by 5 bases and J by 2 bases, 3 bases remained unmatched. The germline gives CDR1 MNHEY, CDR2 SVGEGT. The CDR3 is 15 amino acids. CDR3 coding DNA: TGTGCCAGCAGTCAACAGGGGGCGACTAATGAAAAACTGTTTTTT. Protein product: CASSQQGATNEKLFF.

The chain links TRBV5-1 to TRBJ1-4, with D uncertain. Trimming removed 2 bases at V and 8 bases at J, with 19 bases between. CDR3 length: 16 amino acids. Looked up from germline, CDR1 is SGHRS and CDR2 is YFSETQ. In DNA, the CDR3 is TGCGCCAGCAGCTTAAGCGGGCGACCCTTGGACGAAAAACTGTTTTTT. This codes for CASSLSGRPLDEKLFF.

The gene calls are TRBV5-1 and TRBJ1-1; D ambiguous. CDR3 length equals 16 residues. The V end was cut by 2 bases, the J end by 7 bases, with 21 bases between. Germline CDR1 is SGHRS and CDR2 is YFSETQ. CDR3 region: CASSFGDGRSGDEAFF. The CDR3 coding sequence is TGCGCCAGCAGCTTTGGGGATGGGCGGTCTGGGGATGAAGCTTTCTTT.

The table lists this clone with a count of one. This sequence joins TRBV5-6 and TRBJ1-6; 7 bases line up with TRBD1. CDR3 length equals 17 residues. Looked up from germline, CDR1 is SGHDT and CDR2 is YYEEEE. V was clipped by 2 bases and J by 6 bases; unmatched bases: 11. In DNA, the CDR3 is TGTGCCAGCAGCTTCTACGACCGGGACAGAGCTAATTCACCCCTCCACTTT. This encodes CASSFYDRDRANSPLHF.

The chain joins TRBV7-2 to TRBJ1-6, with 11 bases fitting TRBD1. CDR3 length equals 15 residues. The junction had 5 bases not matched to a gene; V was cut back by 4 bases and J by 9 bases. Germline CDR1 is SGHTA and CDR2 is FQGNSA. The CDR3 DNA is TGTGCCAGCAGCTCACAAGGACAGGGGGCTTCACCCCTCCACTTT. This translates into CASSSQGQGASPLHF.

The chain combines TRBV19 with TRBJ1-5; 8 bases are shared with TRBD1. The V and J ends lost 2 bases and 7 bases, in that order; junction bases with no gene match: 10. This CDR3 contains 16 residues. The germline gives CDR1 LNHDA, CDR2 SQIVND (reference sequence). The CDR3 region has the DNA TGTGCCAGTAGTATAAAAGGGACAGGATCGTGGCAGCCCCAGCATTTT. Translating it yields CASSIKGTGSWQPQHF.

V and J are TRBV7-3 and TRBJ1-2, with TRBD1 identical over 7 bases. Unmatched junction bases numbered 1, after V lost 3 bases and J lost 3 bases. CDR3 size: 13 residues. CDR1 and CDR2 from the germline V gene are SGHTA and FQGTGA. CDR3 amino acids: CASSLGTDYGYTF. The CDR3 coding sequence is TGTGCCAGCAGCTTGGGGACAGACTATGGCTACACCTTC. Full variable domain (missing parts from reference TRBV7-3 and TRBJ1-2): GAGVSQTPSNKVTEKGKYVELRCDPISGHTALYWYRQSLGQGPEFLIYFQGTGAADDSGLPNDRFFAVRPEGSVSTLKIQRTERGDSAVYLCASSLGTDYGYTFGSGTRLTVV.

The chain employs TRBV9 and TRBJ2-3, with D perhaps matching TRBD2 (7 bases). Germline values: CDR1 SGDLS, CDR2 YYNGEE. The germline V and J ends were trimmed by 0 bases and 5 bases, with 13 bases remaining between them. The CDR3 loop spans 15 amino acids. CDR3 in amino acids: CASSVEGGAGDTQYF. The CDR3 nucleotides are TGTGCCAGCAGCGTAGAAGGGGGGGCCGGAGATACGCAGTATTTT.

The rearrangement uses TRBV30 and TRBJ1-1; 12 bases are a match to TRBD1. The V and J ends lost 4 bases and 7 bases, in that order; junction bases with no gene match: 10. Per germline, CDR1 GTSNPN and CDR2 SVGIG (reference sequence). CDR3 length: 15 residues. CDR3 nucleotides: TGTGCCTGGAAGTCCCCCGGGACAGGGGGCTTTGAAGCTTTCTTT. Amino acids: CAWKSPGTGGFEAFF. Full variable domain (rest looked up from reference TRBV30 and TRBJ1-1): SQTIHQWPATLVQPVGSPLSLECTVEGTSNPNLYWYRQAAGRGLQLLFYSVGIGQISSEVPQNLSASRPQDRQFILSSKKLLLSDSGFYLCAWKSPGTGGFEAFFGQGTRLTVV.

The chain joins TRBV3-1 (or the pseudogene TRBV3-2) to TRBJ1-2; D possibly corresponds to TRBD1 (5 bases). Deletions cut 4 bases from V and 8 bases from J, with 17 bases between. There are 14 residues in the CDR3. The germline gives CDR1 LGHDT, CDR2 YNNKEL (reference sequence). The CDR3 region is CASSPSAAGGGYTF. In nucleotides, the CDR3 is TGTGCCAGCAGCCCGAGCGCAGCCGGGGGGGGCTACACCTTC.

The DNA for the CDR3 is TGTGCCAGCAGCCGATACGGGGGCGGTGAAAAACTGTTTTTT. It yields the protein CASSRYGGGEKLFF. The rearrangement uses TRBV7-9 and TRBJ1-4; possibly TRBD1 for D (6 bases). CDR1 and CDR2 from the germline V gene are SEHNR and FQNEAQ (reference sequence). V shed 5 bases and J shed 7 bases, with 14 bases lying between them. This CDR3 has 14 amino acids.

The CDR3 bases are TGTGCCAGCAGCCCCCTGAGAGAGACCCAGTACTTC. It is translated as CASSPLRETQYF. The chain links TRBV11-2 to TRBJ2-5; D is undetermined. The germline gives CDR1 SGHAT, CDR2 FQNNGV. This CDR3 contains 12 residues. Deletions cut 5 bases from V and 4 bases from J, with 8 bases between.

Worth noting for this clone: Within the sample, other DNA sequences also encode this same CDR3. The rearrangement joins TRBV11-2 to TRBJ1-1; D may be TRBD1 (6 bases). The CDR3 is made up of 13 amino acids. The ends were cut back, 1 base at V and 8 bases at J, with 11 bases in the middle. Germline values: CDR1 SGHAT, CDR2 FQNNGV. Here the CDR3 DNA reads TGTGCCAGCAGCTTAGGGGGGGCGACCGAAGCTTTCTTT. Translating it yields CASSLGGATEAFF. Complete variable domain (other parts from reference TRBV11-2 and TRBJ1-1): EAGVAQSPRYKIIEKRQSVAFWCNPISGHATLYWYQQILGQGPKLLIQFQNNGVVDDSQLPKDRFSAERLKGVDSTLKIQPAKLEDSAVYLCASSLGGATEAFFGQGTRLTVV.